Listed below are T cell receptor beta chains from one sample, sequenced in a study of cytomegalovirus exposure and HLA in healthy donors. Libraries were prepared by immunoSEQ multiplex PCR; TCRdb keeps only in-frame clonotypes and omits some of them. Here the sample spans roughly 97,000 clones, approximately 79% being singletons. Sequenced material: PBMCs. Every receptor here comes from a man in his fifties or sixties in good health and CMV-seropositive. The conserved cysteine and the conserved F or W are not part of the CDR3 here.

v_gene	j_gene	len	CDR3aa
TRBV9	TRBJ1-1	13	ASSKVDRANTEAF
TRBV11-2	TRBJ1-1	12	ASSPTGQNTEAF
TRBV5-6	TRBJ2-7	13	ASSLLTSVSYEQY
TRBV27	TRBJ2-2	10	ASSERTGELF
TRBV6-4	TRBJ1-2	9	AGWTAGGYT
TRBV5-1	TRBJ2-7	13	ASSLGDSATYEQY
TRBV27	TRBJ1-4	12	ASCRSSTNEKLF
TRBV11-2	TRBJ2-2	11	ATVLATAGELF
TRBV5-1	TRBJ1-6	13	ASSLVQGYNSPLH
TRBV7-2	TRBJ1-4	15	ASSTGDRIATNEKLF
TRBV4-2	TRBJ1-2	12	ASSQERAVYGYT
TRBV4-1	TRBJ2-7	14	ASCQGTGGRCYEQY
TRBV5-5	TRBJ1-6	14	ASSPTGGIPNSPLH
TRBV2	TRBJ1-2	12	ASSEKQGAYGYT
TRBV6-5	TRBJ2-2	11	ASRLYSTGELF
TRBV10-3	TRBJ2-5	12	AISSSGGIETQY
TRBV7-2	TRBJ2-3	13	ASSFSGLRTDTQY
TRBV6-5	TRBJ2-7	11	ASSYVTGYEQY
TRBV6-1	TRBJ1-2	13	ASRVGQGVTYGYT
TRBV6-6	TRBJ1-2	13	ASSYSEGARYGYT
TRBV9	TRBJ2-1	14	ASSVEGRISYNEQF
TRBV7-9	TRBJ2-3	14	SSSLRLAEPTDTQY
TRBV5-1	TRBJ2-3	12	ASSSGGLSDTQY
TRBV7-9	TRBJ2-5	11	ASSRLLEETQY
TRBV11-3	TRBJ2-1	13	ASRSLAGGLNEQF
TRBV6-6	TRBJ2-3	13	ASSPGGQGVYTQY
TRBV7-9	TRBJ2-7	12	ASSLVRGSYEQY
TRBV6-6	TRBJ1-5	11	ASSYSRDQPQH
TRBV18	TRBJ2-5	11	ASSSDRAKTQY
TRBV5-4	TRBJ2-1	13	ASSLGGATTNEQF
TRBV18	TRBJ1-2	13	ASSPSLGGTYGYT
TRBV4-3	TRBJ2-7	14	ASSQDGAGGGYEQY
TRBV6-5	TRBJ2-2	13	ASRGTGGVSGELF
TRBV5-4	TRBJ2-5	13	ASSLAGGIQETQY
TRBV7-2	TRBJ1-4	15	ASSPGGGGRTNEKLF
TRBV7-2	TRBJ1-4	13	ASSEGTGGVEKLF
TRBV10-2	TRBJ1-5	13	ASRTGGRGNQPQH
TRBV10-1	TRBJ1-5	15	ASSLIMDWGGNQPQH
TRBV5-1	TRBJ1-1	13	ASSRQGVEDTEAF
TRBV7-7	TRBJ2-7	16	ASSLYPTSGGPTYEQY
TRBV6-5	TRBJ2-5	13	ASRDTGTTRETQY
TRBV25-1	TRBJ1-2	11	ASSDHQGSVMA
TRBV27	TRBJ2-1	11	ASSLYRDNEQF
TRBV5-1	TRBJ1-5	12	ASSPGGPNQPQH
TRBV9	TRBJ2-2	12	ASSVATGGGELF
TRBV19	TRBJ1-1	14	ASSQLDRGVRAEAF
TRBV5-1	TRBJ2-2	14	ASSFTGTGSAGELF
TRBV10-3	TRBJ1-2	13	AISESVTGSYGYT